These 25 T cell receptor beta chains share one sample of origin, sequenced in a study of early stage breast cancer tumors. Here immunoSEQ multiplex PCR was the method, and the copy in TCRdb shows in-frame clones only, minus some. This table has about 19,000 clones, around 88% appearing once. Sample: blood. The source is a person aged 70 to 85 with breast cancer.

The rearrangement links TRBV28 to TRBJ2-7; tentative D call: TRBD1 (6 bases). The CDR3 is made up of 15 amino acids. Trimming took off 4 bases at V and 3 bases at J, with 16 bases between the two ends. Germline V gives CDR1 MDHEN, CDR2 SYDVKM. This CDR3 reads CASSSHGTSSYEQYF. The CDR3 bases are TGTGCCAGCAGTTCCCACGGGACATCCAGCTACGAGCAGTACTTC.

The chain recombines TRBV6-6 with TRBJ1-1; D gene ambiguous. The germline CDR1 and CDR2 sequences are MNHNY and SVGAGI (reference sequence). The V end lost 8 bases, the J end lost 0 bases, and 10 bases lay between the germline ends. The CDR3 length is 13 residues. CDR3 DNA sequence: TGTGCCAGCCAGGCTTCGTTGAACACTGAAGCTTTCTTT. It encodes CASQASLNTEAFF.

The CDR3 sequence: CASGDSGREKLFF. In nucleotides, the CDR3 is TGTGCCAGCGGGGACTCCGGGAGGGAAAAACTGTTTTTT. J is TRBJ1-4 and V is TRBV25-1; TRBD1 might be the D (5 bases). The CDR3 covers 13 residues. V shed 8 bases and J shed 8 bases, with 15 bases lying between them. Germline V gene sequence: CDR1 MGHDK, CDR2 SYGVNS.

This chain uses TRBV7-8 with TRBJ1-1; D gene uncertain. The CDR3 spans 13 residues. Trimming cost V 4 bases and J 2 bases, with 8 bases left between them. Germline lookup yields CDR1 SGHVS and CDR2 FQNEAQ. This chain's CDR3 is CASSSGRNTEAFF. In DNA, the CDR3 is TGTGCCAGCAGCTCCGGGAGAAACACTGAAGCTTTCTTT.

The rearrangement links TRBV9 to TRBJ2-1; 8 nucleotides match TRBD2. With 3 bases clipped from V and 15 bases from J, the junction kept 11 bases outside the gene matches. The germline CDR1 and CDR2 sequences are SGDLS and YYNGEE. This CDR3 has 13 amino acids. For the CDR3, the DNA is TGTGCCAGCAGCGATCTAGCGGGCGGCTCCCCGTTCTTC. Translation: CASSDLAGGSPFF.

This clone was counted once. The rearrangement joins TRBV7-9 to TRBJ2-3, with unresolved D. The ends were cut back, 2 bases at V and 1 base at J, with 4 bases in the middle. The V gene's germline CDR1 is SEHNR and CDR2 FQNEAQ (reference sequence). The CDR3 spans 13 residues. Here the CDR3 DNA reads TGTGCCAGCAGCTTACCAGGCACAGATACGCAGTATTTT. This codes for CASSLPGTDTQYF.

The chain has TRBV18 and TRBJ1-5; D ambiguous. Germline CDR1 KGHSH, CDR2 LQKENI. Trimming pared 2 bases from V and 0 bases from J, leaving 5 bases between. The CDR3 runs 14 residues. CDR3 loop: CASSPSYSNQPQHF. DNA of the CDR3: TGTGCCAGCTCACCATCTTATAGCAATCAGCCCCAGCATTTT.

CDR3 amino acids: CASSLTGGIYEQYF. CDR3 nucleotide sequence: TGTGCCAGCAGCCTGACAGGGGGAATCTACGAGCAGTACTTC. The chain has TRBV6-1 and TRBJ2-7; 9 positions agree with TRBD1. Germline CDR1 is MNHNS and CDR2 is SASEGT. CDR3 length: 14 amino acids. The junction had 6 bases not matched to a gene; V was cut back by 6 bases and J by 3 bases.

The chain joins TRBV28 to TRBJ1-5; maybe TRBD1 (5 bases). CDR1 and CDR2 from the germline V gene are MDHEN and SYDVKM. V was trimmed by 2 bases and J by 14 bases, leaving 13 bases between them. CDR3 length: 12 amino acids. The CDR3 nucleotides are TGTGCCAGCAGTTTACAACACGGGGGGGAGCATTTT. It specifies CASSLQHGGEHF.

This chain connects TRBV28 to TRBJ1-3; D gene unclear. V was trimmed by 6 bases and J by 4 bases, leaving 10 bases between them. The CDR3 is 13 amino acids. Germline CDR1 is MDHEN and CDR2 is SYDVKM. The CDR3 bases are TGTGCCAGCAGACTTACCGCGGGAAACACCATATATTTT. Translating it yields CASRLTAGNTIYF.

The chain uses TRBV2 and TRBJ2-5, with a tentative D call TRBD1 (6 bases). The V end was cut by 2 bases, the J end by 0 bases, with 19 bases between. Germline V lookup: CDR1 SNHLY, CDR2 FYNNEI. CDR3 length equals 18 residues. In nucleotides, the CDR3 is TGTGCCAGCAGTGAAATGAGGGGGAGCTTAGGAAACCAAGAGACCCAGTACTTC. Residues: CASSEMRGSLGNQETQYF.

CDR3 region: CASSPGTSGRNTDTQYF. The DNA for the CDR3 is TGTGCCAGCAGCCCCGGGACTAGCGGGCGAAACACAGATACGCAGTATTTT. The chain is built from TRBV5-4 and TRBJ2-3, with 12 bases that match TRBD2. J was trimmed by 2 bases and V by 4 bases; bases with no gene match: 8. Germline CDR1 and CDR2: SGHNT and YYREEE (reference sequence). The CDR3 has 17 residues.

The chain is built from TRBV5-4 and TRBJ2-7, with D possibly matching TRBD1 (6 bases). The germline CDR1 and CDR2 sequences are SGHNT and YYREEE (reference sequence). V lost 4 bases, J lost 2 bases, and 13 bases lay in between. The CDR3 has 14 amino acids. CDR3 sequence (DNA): TGTGCCAGCAGCGGCAACAGGGTCCCCTACGAGCAGTACTTC. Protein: CASSGNRVPYEQYF.

CDR3 sequence: CASSSSSGALSYNEQFF. The DNA for the CDR3 is TGTGCCAGCAGCTCCTCTAGCGGGGCCCTATCCTACAATGAGCAGTTCTTC. The chain has TRBV7-7 and TRBJ2-1; 9 bases agree with TRBD2. Germline V gene sequence: CDR1 SSHAT, CDR2 FNYEAQ (reference sequence). V lost 4 bases and J lost 1; bases outside the gene matches: 8. The CDR3 loop spans 17 amino acids.

CDR3 sequence (DNA): TGTGCCAGCAGTGGCGGAGGGTTAAGAGGGGCTGAAGCTTTCTTT. Its protein is CASSGGGLRGAEAFF. J is TRBJ1-1 and V is TRBV2; a weak D match, TRBD1 (5 bases). The CDR3 consists of 15 residues. Trimming took off 4 bases at V and 6 bases at J, with 18 bases between the two ends. The germline V gene has CDR1 SNHLY and CDR2 FYNNEI. The full variable domain, with the rest looked up from reference TRBV2 and TRBJ1-1, is EPEVTQTPSHQVTQMGQEVILRCVPISNHLYFYWYRQILGQKVEFLVSFYNNEISEKSEIFDDQFSVERPDGSNFTLKIRSTKLEDSAMYFCASSGGGLRGAEAFFGQGTRLTVV.

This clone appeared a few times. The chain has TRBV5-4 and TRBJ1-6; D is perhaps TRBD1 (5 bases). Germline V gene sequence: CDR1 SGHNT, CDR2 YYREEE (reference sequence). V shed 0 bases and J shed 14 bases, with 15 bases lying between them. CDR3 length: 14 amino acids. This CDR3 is CASSLGQNRLSLHF. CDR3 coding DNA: TGTGCCAGCAGCTTGGGACAAAACAGGTTGTCCCTCCACTTT.

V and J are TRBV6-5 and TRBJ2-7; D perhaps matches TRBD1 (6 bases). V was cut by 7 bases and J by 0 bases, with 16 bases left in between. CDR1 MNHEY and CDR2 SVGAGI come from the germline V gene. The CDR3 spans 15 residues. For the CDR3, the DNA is TGTGCCAGCAATAGAAGGGGGTCAACCTCCTACGAGCAGTACTTC. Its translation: CASNRRGSTSYEQYF.

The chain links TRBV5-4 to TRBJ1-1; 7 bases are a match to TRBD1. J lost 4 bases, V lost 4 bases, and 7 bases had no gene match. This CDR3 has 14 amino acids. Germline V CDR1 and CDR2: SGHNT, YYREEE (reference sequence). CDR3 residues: CASSPKTGSTEAFF. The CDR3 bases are TGTGCCAGCAGCCCAAAGACAGGGTCCACTGAAGCTTTCTTT.

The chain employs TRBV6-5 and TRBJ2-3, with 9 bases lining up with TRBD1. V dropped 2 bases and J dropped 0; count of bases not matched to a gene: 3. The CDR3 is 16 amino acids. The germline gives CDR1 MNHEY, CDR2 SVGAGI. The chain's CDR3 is CASSYRGTGSTDTQYF. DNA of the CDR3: TGTGCCAGCAGTTACCGCGGGACAGGGAGCACAGATACGCAGTATTTT.

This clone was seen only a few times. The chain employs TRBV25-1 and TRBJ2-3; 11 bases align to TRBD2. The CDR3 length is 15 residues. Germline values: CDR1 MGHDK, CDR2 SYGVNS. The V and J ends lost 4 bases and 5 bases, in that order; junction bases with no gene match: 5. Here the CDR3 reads CASSAFLAGGDTQYF. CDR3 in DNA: TGTGCCAGCAGTGCCTTTCTAGCGGGGGGAGATACGCAGTATTTT.

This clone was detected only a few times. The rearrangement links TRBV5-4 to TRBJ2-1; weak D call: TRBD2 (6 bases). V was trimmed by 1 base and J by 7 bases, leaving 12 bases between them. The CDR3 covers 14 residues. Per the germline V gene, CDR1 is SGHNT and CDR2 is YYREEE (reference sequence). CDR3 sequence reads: CASSLQLAGNEQFF. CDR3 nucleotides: TGTGCCAGCAGCTTGCAACTAGCAGGGAATGAGCAGTTCTTC.

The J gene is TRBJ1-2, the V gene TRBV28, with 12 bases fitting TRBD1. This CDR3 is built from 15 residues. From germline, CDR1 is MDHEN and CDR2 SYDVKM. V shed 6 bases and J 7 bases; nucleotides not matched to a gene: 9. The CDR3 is CASSKGTGGNFGYTF. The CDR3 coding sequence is TGTGCCAGCAGCAAAGGGACAGGGGGCAATTTTGGCTACACCTTC.

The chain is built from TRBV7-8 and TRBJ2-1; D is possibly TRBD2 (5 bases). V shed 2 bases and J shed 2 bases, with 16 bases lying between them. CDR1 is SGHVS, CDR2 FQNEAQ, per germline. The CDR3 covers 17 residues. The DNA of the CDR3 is TGTGCCAGCAGCTTATATAGGAGGCCTGGTACCTACAATGAGCAGTTCTTC. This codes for CASSLYRRPGTYNEQFF.

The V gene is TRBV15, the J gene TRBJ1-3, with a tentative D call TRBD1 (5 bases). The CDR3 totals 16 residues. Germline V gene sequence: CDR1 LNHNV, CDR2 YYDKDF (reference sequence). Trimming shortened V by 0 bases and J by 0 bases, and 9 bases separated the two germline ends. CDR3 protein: CATSRDRQSSGNTIYF. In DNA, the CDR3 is TGTGCCACCAGCAGAGATCGACAGAGCTCTGGAAACACCATATATTTT.

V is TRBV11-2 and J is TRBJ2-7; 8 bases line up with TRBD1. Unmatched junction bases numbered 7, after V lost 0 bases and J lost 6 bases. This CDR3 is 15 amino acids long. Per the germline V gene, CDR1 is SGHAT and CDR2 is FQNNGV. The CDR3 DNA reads TGTGCCAGCAGCTTAGATAGAGGACAGGGCGGCGAGCAGTACTTC. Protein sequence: CASSLDRGQGGEQYF.